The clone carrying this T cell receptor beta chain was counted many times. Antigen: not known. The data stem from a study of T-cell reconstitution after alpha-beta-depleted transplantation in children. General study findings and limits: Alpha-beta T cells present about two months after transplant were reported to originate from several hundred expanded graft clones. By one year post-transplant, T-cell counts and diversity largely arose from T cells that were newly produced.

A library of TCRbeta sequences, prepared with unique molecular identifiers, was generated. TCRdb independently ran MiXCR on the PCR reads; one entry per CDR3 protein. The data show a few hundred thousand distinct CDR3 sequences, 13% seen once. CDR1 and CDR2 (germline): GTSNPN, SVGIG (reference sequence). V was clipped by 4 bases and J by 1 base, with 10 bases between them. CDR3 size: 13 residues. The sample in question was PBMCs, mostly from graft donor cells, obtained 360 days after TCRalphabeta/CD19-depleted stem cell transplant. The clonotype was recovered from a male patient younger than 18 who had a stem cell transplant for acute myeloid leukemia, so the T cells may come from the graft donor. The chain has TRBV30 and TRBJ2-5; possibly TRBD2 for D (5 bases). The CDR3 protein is CAWIGRGQETQYF. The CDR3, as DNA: TGTGCCTGGATAGGCCGGGGCCAAGAGACCCAGTACTTC.